The 24 T cell receptor beta chains listed next were all sequenced from one sample in a study of cytotoxic CD8 clonotypes in ibrutinib-treated CLL. Libraries were prepared by immunoSEQ multiplex PCR; TCRdb keeps only in-frame clonotypes and omits some of them. The table has some 140,000 clones, around 90% seen once. This specimen consisted of PBMCs, obtained after 12 months of ibrutinib treatment. These receptor sequences come from a human donor with chronic lymphocytic leukemia.

V gene TRBV29-1 combines with J gene TRBJ2-1; no reliable D call. This CDR3 contains 14 residues. Germline assignment: CDR1 SQVTM and CDR2 ANQGSEA. V was trimmed by 4 bases and J by 0 bases, leaving 10 bases between them. CDR3 in amino acids: CSVVWVGSYNEQFF. The CDR3 coding sequence is TGCAGCGTTGTGTGGGTAGGCTCCTACAATGAGCAGTTCTTC.

The sample holds one count of this clone. This chain joins TRBV6-4 and TRBJ1-2; 9 bases align to TRBD1. The CDR3 totals 14 residues. V was pared by 6 bases and J by 6 bases, with 8 bases of the junction left unmatched. Germline loops: CDR1 MRHNA, CDR2 SNTAGT. The CDR3, as DNA: TGTGCCAGCAGGTCTGGCCGGGACAGGGATGGCTACACCTTC. It encodes CASRSGRDRDGYTF.

The chain couples TRBV29-1 to TRBJ1-3, with 8 bases aligning to TRBD1. V shed 2 bases and J 2 bases; nucleotides not matched to a gene: 8. In germline, CDR1 is SQVTM, CDR2 ANQGSEA. The CDR3 contains 16 residues. CDR3 amino acids: CSVEIWDRSAGNTIYF. The CDR3 DNA sequence: TGCAGCGTTGAAATATGGGACAGGTCAGCTGGAAACACCATATATTTT.

This clone was seen once. V usage is TRBV27 and J usage is TRBJ2-5, with unresolved D. Trimming cost V 4 bases and J 5 bases, with 17 bases left between them. CDR3 length equals 15 residues. Germline V gene sequence: CDR1 MNHEY, CDR2 SMNVEV (reference sequence). The CDR3 protein is CASSSDTTSRETQYF. CDR3 coding DNA: TGTGCCAGCAGTTCCGACACGACCTCCAGGGAGACCCAGTACTTC.

This clone was observed a single time. This sequence joins TRBV2 and TRBJ2-7, with 10 bases fitting TRBD2. CDR3 size: 14 residues. The germline gives CDR1 SNHLY, CDR2 FYNNEI. V trimming: 7 bases; J trimming: 6 bases; junction bases outside the gene matches: 9. CDR3 nucleotide sequence: TGTGCCAGCACCTCCCTAGCGGGAGATTCCGAGCAGTACTTC. As protein: CASTSLAGDSEQYF. The complete variable domain, with remaining parts taken from reference TRBV2 and TRBJ2-7, reads EPEVTQTPSHQVTQMGQEVILRCVPISNHLYFYWYRQILGQKVEFLVSFYNNEISEKSEIFDDQFSVERPDGSNFTLKIRSTKLEDSAMYFCASTSLAGDSEQYFGPGTRLTVT.

This sequence joins TRBV27 and TRBJ2-1; 11 positions agree with TRBD2. V was pared by 2 bases and J by 15 bases, with 6 bases of the junction left unmatched. The CDR3 has 13 amino acids. The germline V gene has CDR1 MNHEY and CDR2 SMNVEV (reference sequence). In nucleotides, the CDR3 is TGTGCCAGCAGTTTAGCTAGCGGGGGGCCTGGGTTCTTC. Translated, it gives CASSLASGGPGFF.

The rearrangement uses TRBV9 and TRBJ1-5, with 8 bases matching TRBD1. CDR3 length: 18 residues. The V segment lost 0 bases and the J segment 4 bases; nucleotides outside the gene matches: 12. Germline CDR1 SGDLS, CDR2 YYNGEE. The CDR3 DNA sequence: TGTGCCAGCAGCGTAGGCCCAGGGGGCACATCCCCAAATCAGCCCCAGCATTTT. Protein sequence: CASSVGPGGTSPNQPQHF. The full variable domain, with the rest looked up from reference TRBV9 and TRBJ1-5, is DSGVTQTPKHLITATGQRVTLRCSPRSGDLSVYWYQQSLDQGLQFLIQYYNGEERAKGNILERFSAQQFPDLHSELNLSSLELGDSALYFCASSVGPGGTSPNQPQHFGDGTRLSIL.

The chain joins TRBV5-1 to TRBJ2-3, with TRBD1 as a possible D gene (5 bases). Germline V gives CDR1 SGHRS, CDR2 YFSETQ. The CDR3 covers 15 residues. Between the trimmed V and J ends, which lost 5 bases and 3 bases, there was a span of 16 bases. The CDR3 region is CASRLHSRGTDTQYF. The CDR3 DNA reads TGCGCCAGCAGACTCCACTCTAGGGGTACAGATACGCAGTATTTT.

The V gene is TRBV2, the J gene TRBJ2-7; no firm D call. Trimming removed 3 bases from V and 10 bases from J, with 19 bases in between. This CDR3 contains 14 residues. The V gene's germline CDR1 is SNHLY and CDR2 FYNNEI. The CDR3 loop is CASSDIPQTLHQYF. For the CDR3, the DNA is TGTGCCAGCAGTGATATCCCTCAAACACTACATCAGTACTTC. The full variable domain, completed using reference TRBV2 and TRBJ2-7, is EPEVTQTPSHQVTQMGQEVILRCVPISNHLYFYWYRQILGQKVEFLVSFYNNEISEKSEIFDDQFSVERPDGSNFTLKIRSTKLEDSAMYFCASSDIPQTLHQYFGPGTRLTVT.

The chain's CDR3 is CASSVAGTKLETQYF. The CDR3, as DNA: TGTGCCAGCAGCGTAGCAGGGACCAAGTTAGAGACCCAGTACTTC. The chain carries TRBV9 and TRBJ2-5; possibly TRBD1 or TRBD2 for D (5 bases each). The V and J ends lost 0 bases and 4 bases respectively, with 13 bases between them. This CDR3 is built from 15 residues. Germline loops: CDR1 SGDLS, CDR2 YYNGEE.

This clone was detected only once. The chain uses TRBV19 and TRBJ2-7, with D possibly called TRBD1 or TRBD2 (5 bases each). The CDR3 length is 15 residues. V lost 3 bases and J 3 bases, leaving 15 bases between the germline ends. Germline V gene lookup returns CDR1 LNHDA and CDR2 SQIVND (reference sequence). CDR3 sequence (DNA): TGTGCCAGTAGTATCCACCGGGACCCCGACTACGAGCAGTACTTC. Translation: CASSIHRDPDYEQYF.

The chain has TRBV7-9 and TRBJ2-7; 7 nucleotides match TRBD2. Germline trimming cut 8 bases from V and 0 bases from J; bases unmatched to any gene: 7. Germline values: CDR1 SEHNR, CDR2 FQNEAQ (reference sequence). This CDR3 region has 14 residues. CDR3 in amino acids: CASGEGFLSYEQYF. The CDR3 bases are TGTGCCAGCGGGGAGGGTTTCCTCTCCTACGAGCAGTACTTC.

The chain couples TRBV5-4 to TRBJ2-3; no definite D call. CDR3 length: 14 residues. The germline CDR1 and CDR2 sequences are SGHNT and YYREEE (reference sequence). Trimming took off 0 bases at V and 2 bases at J, with 7 bases between the two ends. The CDR3 region has the DNA TGTGCCAGCAGCTTGGACCGAGCCACAGATACGCAGTATTTT. Its translation: CASSLDRATDTQYF. Drawing the rest from reference TRBV5-4 and TRBJ2-3, the complete variable domain is ETGVTQSPTHLIKTRGQQVTLRCSSQSGHNTVSWYQQALGQGPQFIFQYYREEENGRGNFPPRFSGLQFPNYSSELNVNALELDDSALYLCASSLDRATDTQYFGPGTRLTVL.

The chain has TRBV5-1 and TRBJ2-7, with D unresolved. The CDR3 is 13 amino acids. Trimming shortened V by 4 bases and J by 0 bases, and 8 bases separated the two germline ends. CDR1 and CDR2 (germline): SGHRS, YFSETQ. CDR3 region: CASSLDTSYEQYF. CDR3 bases: TGCGCCAGCAGCCTTGACACCTCCTACGAGCAGTACTTC.

The V call is TRBV27, the J call TRBJ1-5, with a weak D call TRBD1 (5 bases). The CDR3 is 15 amino acids. Between the trimmed V and J ends, which lost 4 bases and 4 bases, there was a span of 14 bases. Germline V gives CDR1 MNHEY, CDR2 SMNVEV (reference sequence). CDR3 loop: CASSSITTVNQPQHF. The CDR3 DNA reads TGTGCCAGCAGTTCAATAACGACAGTTAATCAGCCCCAGCATTTT.

V gene TRBV30 combines with J gene TRBJ2-7; a possible D gene is TRBD1 (5 bases). This CDR3 region has 14 residues. Germline V lookup: CDR1 GTSNPN, CDR2 SVGIG (reference sequence). Deletions cut 4 bases from V and 3 bases from J, with 16 bases between. CDR3 in DNA: TGTGCCTGGAAACCTTTGGGGCAGTTCTACGAGCAGTACTTC. This translates into CAWKPLGQFYEQYF.

This chain uses TRBV28 with TRBJ2-3; D not resolved. The CDR3 spans 12 residues. V lost 6 bases and J lost 3, with 7 bases in between. CDR1 is MDHEN, CDR2 SYDVKM, per germline. The CDR3 DNA is TGTGCCAGCAGCTCAGGAACAGATACGCAGTATTTT. Protein: CASSSGTDTQYF.

This clone turned up a few times. The V call is TRBV19, the J call TRBJ1-5; the D gene is possibly TRBD1 (5 bases). The CDR3 contains 14 residues. V lost 4 bases and J lost 5, with 12 bases in between. Germline V gives CDR1 LNHDA, CDR2 SQIVND (reference sequence). The CDR3 sequence is CASSTSSGDQPQHF. CDR3 nucleotides: TGTGCCAGTAGTACCTCGTCGGGGGATCAGCCCCAGCATTTT.

V gene TRBV10-3 combines with J gene TRBJ2-2; TRBD1 might be the D (6 bases). The CDR3 extends over 15 amino acids. Trimming pared 6 bases from V and 3 bases from J, leaving 14 bases between. The germline CDR1 and CDR2 sequences are ENHRY and SYGVKD. The CDR3 nucleotides are TGTGCCATCAGCCGACAGGCGACGGACACCGGGGAGCTGTTTTTT. This gives the protein CAISRQATDTGELFF.

This chain joins TRBV7-9 and TRBJ2-1, with D unresolved. CDR1 is SEHNR and CDR2 is FQNEAQ in the germline V gene (reference sequence). CDR3 length equals 12 residues. Trimming took 9 bases from V and 4 from J, leaving 10 bases between them. CDR3 residues: CASTPTYNEQFF. DNA of the CDR3: TGTGCCAGTACACCCACTTACAATGAGCAGTTCTTC.

This rearrangement joins TRBV5-1 to TRBJ2-1; 7 nucleotides line up with TRBD2. The CDR3 extends over 15 amino acids. CDR1 is SGHRS, CDR2 YFSETQ, per germline. V gave up 4 bases and J gave up 2 bases; unmatched junction bases: 6. In nucleotides, the CDR3 is TGCGCCAGCAGCGACTCTAGCGGAGCCTACAATGAGCAGTTCTTC. Its translation is CASSDSSGAYNEQFF. Variable domain in full (rest from reference TRBV5-1 and TRBJ2-1): KAGVTQTPRYLIKTRGQQVTLSCSPISGHRSVSWYQQTPGQGLQFLFEYFSETQRNKGNFPGRFSGRQFSNSRSEMNVSTLELGDSALYLCASSDSSGAYNEQFFGPGTRLTVL.

CDR3 in amino acids: CASSPPSGATYEQYF. The DNA of the CDR3 is TGTGCCAGCTCACCACCGTCAGGGGCAACCTACGAGCAGTACTTC. This chain links TRBV18 with TRBJ2-7; D possibly corresponds to TRBD1 (6 bases). The CDR3 extends over 15 amino acids. V was pared by 0 bases and J by 2 bases, with 11 bases between. Germline CDR1 is KGHSH and CDR2 is LQKENI.

The V call is TRBV7-9, the J call TRBJ1-1; D call uncertain. With 4 bases removed from V and 0 bases from J, the gap between germline ends came to 9 bases. The CDR3 runs to 14 residues. Germline CDR1 is SEHNR and CDR2 is FQNEAQ (reference sequence). The CDR3 coding sequence is TGTGCCAGCAGCTCCGGCCGGTTGAACACTGAAGCTTTCTTT. Its translation: CASSSGRLNTEAFF.

The rearrangement uses TRBV12-5 and TRBJ2-3; D perhaps matches TRBD1 (7 bases). CDR1 LGHNT and CDR2 FRNRAP come from the germline V gene. The CDR3 covers 15 residues. V gave up 6 bases and J gave up 5 bases, with 18 bases separating them. The CDR3 nucleotides are TGTGCTAGTGGGTCCGGGAGAGGGGGCGTAGATACGCAGTATTTT. Encoded protein: CASGSGRGGVDTQYF.